This entry is about one T cell receptor beta chain. The data stem from a study of cytotoxic CD8 clonotypes in ibrutinib-treated CLL. Study details: Sequencing produced an average of about 260,000 productive templates and more than 90,000 productive rearrangements per sample.

Germline loops: CDR1 MNHEY, CDR2 SMNVEV (reference sequence). The length of the CDR3 is 15 residues. V gave up 1 base and J gave up 0 bases, with 7 bases separating them. Depth targeted 1 in 200,000 to 1 in 1 million T cells, averaging 10x coverage per clonotype. The protocol was immunoSEQ multiplex PCR, while the TCRdb copy is restricted to in-frame clones and leaves out a portion. Among approximately 48,000 clones listed, around 53% were seen once. This receptor was taken from a human donor with chronic lymphocytic leukemia. This chain joins TRBV27 and TRBJ2-1; D is unresolved. Sequenced material: PBMCs, taken after 12 months of ibrutinib treatment. The CDR3, as DNA: TGTGCCAGCAGTTTATGGGTGAGCTCCTACAATGAGCAGTTCTTC. Amino acid sequence: CASSLWVSSYNEQFF.